The subject of this entry is one TCR beta chain. Its specificity is unknown. The data stem from a study of cytomegalovirus exposure and HLA in healthy donors. About the study: Counted in an early data release were about 85 million unique TCRs from HLA-typed donors. Study results and limitations: The study labeled more than 150 TCR beta chains cytomegalovirus-associated. Reports described diagnosis of cytomegalovirus status by the classifier as highly specific and sensitive.

The PCR made use of 60 Vbeta and 13 Jbeta primers. Assay: immunoSEQ multiplex PCR; the TCRdb copy retains only in-frame clones and omits some. The sample has 150,000 to 170,000 clones; 70% to 80% are singletons. This sequence was found in a man in his thirties or forties in good health and CMV-seronegative. Sample: PBMCs.

CDR3 amino acids: CASSLAGGSGANVLTF. CDR3 sequence (DNA): TGTGCCAGCAGCTTGGCCGGCGGGTCTGGGGCCAACGTCCTGACTTTC. J is TRBJ2-6 and V is TRBV5-5; weak D call: TRBD2 (5 bases). This CDR3 has 16 residues. Germline CDR1 is SGHKS and CDR2 is YYEKEE (reference sequence). V dropped 0 bases and J dropped 1 base, with 8 bases sitting between them.